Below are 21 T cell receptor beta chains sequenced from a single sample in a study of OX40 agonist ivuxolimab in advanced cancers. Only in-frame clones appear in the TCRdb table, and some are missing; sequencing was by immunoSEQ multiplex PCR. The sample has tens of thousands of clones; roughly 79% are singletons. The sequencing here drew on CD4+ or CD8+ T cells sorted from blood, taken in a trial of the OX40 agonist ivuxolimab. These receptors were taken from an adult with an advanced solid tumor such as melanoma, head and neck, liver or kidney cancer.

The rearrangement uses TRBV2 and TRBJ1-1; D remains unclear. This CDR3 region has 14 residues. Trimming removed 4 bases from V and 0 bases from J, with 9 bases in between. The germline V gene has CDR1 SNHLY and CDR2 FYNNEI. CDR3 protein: CASSVGFMNTEAFF. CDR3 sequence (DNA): TGTGCCAGCAGTGTGGGGTTTATGAACACTGAAGCTTTCTTT. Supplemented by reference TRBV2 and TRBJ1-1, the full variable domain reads EPEVTQTPSHQVTQMGQEVILRCVPISNHLYFYWYRQILGQKVEFLVSFYNNEISEKSEIFDDQFSVERPDGSNFTLKIRSTKLEDSAMYFCASSVGFMNTEAFFGQGTRLTVV.

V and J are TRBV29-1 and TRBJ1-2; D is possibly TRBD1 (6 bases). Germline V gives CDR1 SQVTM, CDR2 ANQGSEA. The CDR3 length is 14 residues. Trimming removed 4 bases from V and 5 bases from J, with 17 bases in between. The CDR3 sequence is CSVGAGDTRYGYTF. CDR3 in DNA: TGCAGCGTTGGAGCCGGGGACACAAGATATGGCTACACCTTC.

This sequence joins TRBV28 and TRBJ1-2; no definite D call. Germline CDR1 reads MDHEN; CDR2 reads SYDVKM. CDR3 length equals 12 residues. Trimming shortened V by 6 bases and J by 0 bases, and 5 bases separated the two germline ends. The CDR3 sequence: CASSISNYGYTF. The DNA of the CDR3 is TGTGCCAGCAGCATCTCTAACTATGGCTACACCTTC.

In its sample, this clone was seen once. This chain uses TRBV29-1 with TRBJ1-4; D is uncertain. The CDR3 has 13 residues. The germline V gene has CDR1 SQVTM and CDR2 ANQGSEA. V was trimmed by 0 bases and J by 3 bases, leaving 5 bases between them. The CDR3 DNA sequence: TGCAGCGTTGAAGAGGGGTCTAATGAAAAACTGTTTTTT. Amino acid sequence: CSVEEGSNEKLFF.

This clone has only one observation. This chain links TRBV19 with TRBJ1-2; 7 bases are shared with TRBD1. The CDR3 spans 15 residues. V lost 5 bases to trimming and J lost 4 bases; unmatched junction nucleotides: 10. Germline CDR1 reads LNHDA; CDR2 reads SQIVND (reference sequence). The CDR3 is CASSSQGLLGYGYTF. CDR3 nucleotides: TGTGCCAGTAGTTCACAGGGGCTCCTAGGCTATGGCTACACCTTC.

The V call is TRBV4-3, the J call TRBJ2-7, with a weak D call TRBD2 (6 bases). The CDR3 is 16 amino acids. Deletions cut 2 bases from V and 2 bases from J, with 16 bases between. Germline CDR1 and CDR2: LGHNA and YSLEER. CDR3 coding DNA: TGCGCCAGCAGCCAAACTAGCTCCCTTTACGCCTACGAGCAGTACTTC. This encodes CASSQTSSLYAYEQYF.

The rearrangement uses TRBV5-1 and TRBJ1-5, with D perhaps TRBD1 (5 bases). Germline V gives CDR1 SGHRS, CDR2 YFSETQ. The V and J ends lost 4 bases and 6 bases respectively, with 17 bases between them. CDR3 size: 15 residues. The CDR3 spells CASSIGDGGGQPQHF. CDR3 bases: TGCGCCAGCAGCATCGGGGACGGCGGGGGTCAGCCCCAGCATTTT.

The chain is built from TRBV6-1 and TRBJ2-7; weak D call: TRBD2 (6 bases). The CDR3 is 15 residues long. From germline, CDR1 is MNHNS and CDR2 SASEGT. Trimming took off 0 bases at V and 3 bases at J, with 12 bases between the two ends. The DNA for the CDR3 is TGTGCCAGCAGTGAAGCTCCGGGAGCCAGCTACGAGCAGTACTTC. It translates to CASSEAPGASYEQYF.

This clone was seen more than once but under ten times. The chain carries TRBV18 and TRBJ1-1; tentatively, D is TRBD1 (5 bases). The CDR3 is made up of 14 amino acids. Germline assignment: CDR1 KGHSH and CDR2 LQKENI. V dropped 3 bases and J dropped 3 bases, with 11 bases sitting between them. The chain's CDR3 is CASSPPGWDTEAFF. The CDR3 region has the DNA TGTGCCAGCTCACCGCCAGGGTGGGACACTGAAGCTTTCTTT.

Here the CDR3 reads CASSPLATGELFF. The CDR3 bases are TGTGCCAGCAGCCCCCTAGCCACCGGGGAGCTGTTTTTT. This chain uses TRBV11-3 with TRBJ2-2, with D tentatively TRBD2 (5 bases). CDR3 length equals 13 residues. V was clipped by 5 bases and J by 4 bases, with 8 bases between them. Germline-derived CDR1 and CDR2 are SGHNT and YENEEA.

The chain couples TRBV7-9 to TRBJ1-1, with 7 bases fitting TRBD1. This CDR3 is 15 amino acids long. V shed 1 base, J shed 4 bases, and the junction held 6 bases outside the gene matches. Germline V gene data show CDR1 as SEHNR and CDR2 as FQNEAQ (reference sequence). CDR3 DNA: TGTGCCAGCAGCTTAGGTGTAGGGGGCACCACTGAAGCTTTCTTT. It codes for CASSLGVGGTTEAFF.

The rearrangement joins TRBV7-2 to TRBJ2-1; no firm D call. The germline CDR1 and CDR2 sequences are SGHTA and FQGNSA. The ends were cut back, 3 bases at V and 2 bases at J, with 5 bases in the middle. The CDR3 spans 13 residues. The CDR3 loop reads CASSFRAYNEQFF. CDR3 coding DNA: TGTGCCAGCAGCTTCCGGGCCTACAATGAGCAGTTCTTC.

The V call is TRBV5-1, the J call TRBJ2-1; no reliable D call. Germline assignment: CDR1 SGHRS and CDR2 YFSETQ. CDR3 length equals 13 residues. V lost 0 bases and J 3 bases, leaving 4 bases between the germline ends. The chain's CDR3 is CASSLEVYNEQFF. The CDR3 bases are TGCGCCAGCAGCTTGGAAGTCTACAATGAGCAGTTCTTC.

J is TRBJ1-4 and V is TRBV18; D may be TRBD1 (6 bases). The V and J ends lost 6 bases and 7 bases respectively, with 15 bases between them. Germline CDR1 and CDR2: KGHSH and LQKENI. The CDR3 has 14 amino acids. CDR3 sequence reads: CASSPGGRGEKLFF. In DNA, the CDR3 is TGTGCCAGCTCTCCGGGGGGGCGCGGTGAAAAACTGTTTTTT.

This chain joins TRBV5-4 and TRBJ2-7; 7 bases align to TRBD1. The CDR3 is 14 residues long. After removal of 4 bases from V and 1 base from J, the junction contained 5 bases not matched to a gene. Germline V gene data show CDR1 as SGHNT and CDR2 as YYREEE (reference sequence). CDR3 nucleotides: TGTGCCAGCAGCAGCCGACAGGGTTCCTACGAGCAGTACTTC. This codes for CASSSRQGSYEQYF.

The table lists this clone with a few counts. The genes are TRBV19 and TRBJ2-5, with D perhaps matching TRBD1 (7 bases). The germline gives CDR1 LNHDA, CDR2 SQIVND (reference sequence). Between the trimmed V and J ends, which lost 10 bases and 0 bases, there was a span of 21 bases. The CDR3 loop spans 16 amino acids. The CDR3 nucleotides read TGTGCCACCTCTTCAGGGGGGACAGCGTACCAAGAGACCCAGTACTTC. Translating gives CATSSGGTAYQETQYF.

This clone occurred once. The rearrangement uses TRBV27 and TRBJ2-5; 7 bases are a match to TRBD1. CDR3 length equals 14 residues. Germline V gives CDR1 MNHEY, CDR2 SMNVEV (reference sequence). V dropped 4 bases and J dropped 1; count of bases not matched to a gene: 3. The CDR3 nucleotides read TGTGCCAGCAGTTCTAGGACAGGCCAAGAGACCCAGTACTTC. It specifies CASSSRTGQETQYF.

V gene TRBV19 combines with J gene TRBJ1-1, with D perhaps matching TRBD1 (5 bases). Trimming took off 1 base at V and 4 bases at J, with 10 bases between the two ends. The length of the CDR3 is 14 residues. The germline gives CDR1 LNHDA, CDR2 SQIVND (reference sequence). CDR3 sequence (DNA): TGTGCCAGTAGTATAGGGAGGGGAGGCACTGAAGCTTTCTTT. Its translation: CASSIGRGGTEAFF. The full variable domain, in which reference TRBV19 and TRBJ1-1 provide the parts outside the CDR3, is DGGITQSPKYLFRKEGQNVTLSCEQNLNHDAMYWYRQDPGQGLRLIYYSQIVNDFQKGDIAEGYSVSREKKESFPLTVTSAQKNPTAFYLCASSIGRGGTEAFFGQGTRLTVV.

The CDR3 reads CASSWRDTGELFF. In DNA, the CDR3 is TGTGCCAGTAGTTGGCGGGACACCGGGGAGCTGTTTTTT. The chain is built from TRBV19 and TRBJ2-2; D perhaps matches TRBD2 (5 bases). Trimming took off 5 bases at V and 3 bases at J, with 7 bases between the two ends. This CDR3 has 13 residues. Germline V CDR1 and CDR2: LNHDA, SQIVND (reference sequence). The full variable domain, its missing parts supplied by reference TRBV19 and TRBJ2-2, is DGGITQSPKYLFRKEGQNVTLSCEQNLNHDAMYWYRQDPGQGLRLIYYSQIVNDFQKGDIAEGYSVSREKKESFPLTVTSAQKNPTAFYLCASSWRDTGELFFGEGSRLTVL.

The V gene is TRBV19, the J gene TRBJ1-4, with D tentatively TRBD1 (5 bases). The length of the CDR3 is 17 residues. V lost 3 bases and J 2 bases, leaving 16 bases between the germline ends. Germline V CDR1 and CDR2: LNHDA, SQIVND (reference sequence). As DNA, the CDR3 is TGTGCCAGTAGTATGCGGAGACAGAGTGTGACTAATGAAAAACTGTTTTTT. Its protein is CASSMRRQSVTNEKLFF. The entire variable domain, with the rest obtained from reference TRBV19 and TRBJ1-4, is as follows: DGGITQSPKYLFRKEGQNVTLSCEQNLNHDAMYWYRQDPGQGLRLIYYSQIVNDFQKGDIAEGYSVSREKKESFPLTVTSAQKNPTAFYLCASSMRRQSVTNEKLFFGSGTQLSVL.

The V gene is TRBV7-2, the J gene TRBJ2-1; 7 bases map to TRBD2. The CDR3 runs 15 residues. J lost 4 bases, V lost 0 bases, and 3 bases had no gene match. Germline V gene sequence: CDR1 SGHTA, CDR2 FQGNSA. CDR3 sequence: CASSLARGLYNEQFF. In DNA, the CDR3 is TGTGCCAGCAGCTTAGCGCGGGGGTTATACAATGAGCAGTTCTTC.